The 5 T cell receptor beta chains given below trace back to one sample, sequenced in a study of Graves' ophthalmopathy and Graves' hyperthyroidism. The study amplified TCR beta CDR3 regions using RNA transcripts. RT-PCR with HTBI primers came first, then second-round multiplex PCR. TCRdb ran MiXCR on the multiplex PCR reads and lists one entry per CDR3 protein. Of around 1.1 million distinct CDR3 sequences in the sample, approximately 35% were seen once. Material: peripheral blood or thyroid tissue (not recorded which). The receptor source for this set is an adult man with Graves' hyperthyroidism.

This clonotype has a handful of counts. The rearrangement uses TRBV12-3 or TRBV12-4 and TRBJ2-7; D is possibly TRBD1 or TRBD2 (5 bases each). Trimming took off 8 bases at V and 12 bases at J, with 17 bases between the two ends. This CDR3 region has 11 residues. The CDR3 sequence is CASGGPSSRYF. DNA of the CDR3: TGTGCCAGCGGGGGTCCGTCTTCGCGGTACTTC.

This clonotype occurred many times. The chain employs TRBV7-8 and TRBJ1-6; the D is unclear. The V end lost 1 base, the J end lost 6 bases, and 13 bases lay between the germline ends. Looked up from germline, CDR1 is SGHVS and CDR2 is FQNEAQ. This CDR3 contains 16 residues. The CDR3 protein is CASSLDSQVFNSPLHF. In nucleotides, the CDR3 is TGTGCCAGCAGCTTAGACAGCCAAGTTTTTAATTCACCCCTCCACTTT.

This clonotype was recorded many times. V is TRBV12-3 or TRBV12-4 and J is TRBJ1-6, with D hard to call. V lost 5 bases to trimming and J lost 7 bases, with 12 bases between them. The CDR3 has 14 amino acids. CDR3 nucleotides: TGTGCCAGCAGTGCCTCCGGGGTCAATTCACCCCTCCACTTT. As protein: CASSASGVNSPLHF.

This clonotype came up many times. The V call is TRBV9, the J call TRBJ2-7; possible D gene TRBD2, 6 bases. V dropped 0 bases and J dropped 0 bases, with 10 bases sitting between them. The germline gives CDR1 SGDLS, CDR2 YYNGEE. This CDR3 comprises 15 residues. This CDR3 is CASSVGGDDSYEQYF. The CDR3, as DNA: TGTGCCAGCAGCGTAGGGGGGGACGACTCCTACGAGCAGTACTTC. Based on the CDR3 plus reference TRBV9 and TRBJ2-7, the full variable domain is DSGVTQTPKHLITATGQRVTLRCSPRSGDLSVYWYQQSLDQGLQFLIQYYNGEERAKGNILERFSAQQFPDLHSELNLSSLELGDSALYFCASSVGGDDSYEQYFGPGTRLTVT.

This clonotype was detected a few times. V and J are TRBV10-3 and TRBJ1-5; weak D call: TRBD1 (5 bases). The CDR3 loop spans 12 amino acids. With 8 bases removed from V and 5 bases from J, the gap between germline ends came to 10 bases. Germline V gives CDR1 ENHRY, CDR2 SYGVKD. The CDR3 sequence is CAIAGVDQPQHF. DNA of the CDR3: TGTGCCATCGCGGGGGTAGATCAGCCCCAGCATTTT.